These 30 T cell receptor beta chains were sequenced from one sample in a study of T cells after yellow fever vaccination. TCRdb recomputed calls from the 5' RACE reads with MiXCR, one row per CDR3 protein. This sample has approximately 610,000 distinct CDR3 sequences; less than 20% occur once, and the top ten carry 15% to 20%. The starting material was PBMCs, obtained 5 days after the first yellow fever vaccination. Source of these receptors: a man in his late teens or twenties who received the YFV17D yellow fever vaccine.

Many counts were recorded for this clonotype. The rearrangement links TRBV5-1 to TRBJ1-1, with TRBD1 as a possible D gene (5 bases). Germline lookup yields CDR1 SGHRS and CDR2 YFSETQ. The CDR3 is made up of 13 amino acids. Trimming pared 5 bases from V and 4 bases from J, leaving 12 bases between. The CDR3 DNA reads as TGCGCCAGCAGTTCCTCAGGGCTCACTGAAGCTTTCTTT. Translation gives CASSSSGLTEAFF. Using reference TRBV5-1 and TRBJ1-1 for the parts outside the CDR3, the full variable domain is KAGVTQTPRYLIKTRGQQVTLSCSPISGHRSVSWYQQTPGQGLQFLFEYFSETQRNKGNFPGRFSGRQFSNSRSEMNVSTLELGDSALYLCASSSSGLTEAFFGQGTRLTVV.

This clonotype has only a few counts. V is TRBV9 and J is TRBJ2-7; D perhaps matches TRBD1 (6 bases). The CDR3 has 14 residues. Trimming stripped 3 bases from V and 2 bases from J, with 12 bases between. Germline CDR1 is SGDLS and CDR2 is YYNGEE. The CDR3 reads CASSGPGQPYEQYF. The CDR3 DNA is TGTGCCAGCAGCGGACCGGGACAACCCTACGAGCAGTACTTC.

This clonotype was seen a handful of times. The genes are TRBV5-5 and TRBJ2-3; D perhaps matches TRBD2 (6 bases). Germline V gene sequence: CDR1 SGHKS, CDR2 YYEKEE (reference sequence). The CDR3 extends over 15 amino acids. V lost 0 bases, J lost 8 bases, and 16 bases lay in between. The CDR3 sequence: CASSLEGGTGGTQYF. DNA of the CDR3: TGTGCCAGCAGCTTGGAGGGCGGGACCGGGGGTACGCAGTATTTT.

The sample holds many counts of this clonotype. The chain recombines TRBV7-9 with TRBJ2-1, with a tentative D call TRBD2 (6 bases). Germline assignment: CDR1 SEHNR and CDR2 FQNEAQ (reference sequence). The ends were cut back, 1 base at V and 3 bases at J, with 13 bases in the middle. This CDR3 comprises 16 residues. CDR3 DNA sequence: TGTGCCAGCAGCTTAGTGGGGCTAGCGCTCTACAATGAGCAGTTCTTC. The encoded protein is CASSLVGLALYNEQFF.

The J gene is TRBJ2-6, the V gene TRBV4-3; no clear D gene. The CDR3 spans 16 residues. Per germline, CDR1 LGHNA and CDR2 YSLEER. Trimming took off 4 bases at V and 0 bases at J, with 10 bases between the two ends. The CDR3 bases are TGCGCCAGCAGCCCCCGTTTTCGCTCTGGGGCCAACGTCCTGACTTTC. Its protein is CASSPRFRSGANVLTF.

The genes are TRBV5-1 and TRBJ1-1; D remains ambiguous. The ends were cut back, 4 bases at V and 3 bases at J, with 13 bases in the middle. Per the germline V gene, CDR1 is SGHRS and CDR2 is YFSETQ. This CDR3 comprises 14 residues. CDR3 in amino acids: CASSRRVQDTEAFF. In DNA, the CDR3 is TGCGCCAGCAGCCGTAGGGTTCAGGACACTGAAGCTTTCTTT. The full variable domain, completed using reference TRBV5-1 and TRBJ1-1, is KAGVTQTPRYLIKTRGQQVTLSCSPISGHRSVSWYQQTPGQGLQFLFEYFSETQRNKGNFPGRFSGRQFSNSRSEMNVSTLELGDSALYLCASSRRVQDTEAFFGQGTRLTVV.

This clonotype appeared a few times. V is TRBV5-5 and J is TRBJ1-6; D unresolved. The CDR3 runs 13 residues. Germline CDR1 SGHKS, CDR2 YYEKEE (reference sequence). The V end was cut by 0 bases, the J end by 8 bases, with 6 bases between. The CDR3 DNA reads TGTGCCAGCAGCTTGGACGGGGATTCACCCCTCCACTTT. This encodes CASSLDGDSPLHF.

As DNA, the CDR3 is TGTGCCAGCAGCTTCACACCTCCGGGACAGGGGGTTGTCGAGCAGTACGTC. The encoded protein is CASSFTPPGQGVVEQYV. The V call is TRBV6-1, the J call TRBJ2-7; 11 bases line up with TRBD1. The germline CDR1 and CDR2 sequences are MNHNS and SASEGT. After removal of 6 bases from V and 6 bases from J, the junction contained 16 bases not matched to a gene. This CDR3 contains 17 residues.

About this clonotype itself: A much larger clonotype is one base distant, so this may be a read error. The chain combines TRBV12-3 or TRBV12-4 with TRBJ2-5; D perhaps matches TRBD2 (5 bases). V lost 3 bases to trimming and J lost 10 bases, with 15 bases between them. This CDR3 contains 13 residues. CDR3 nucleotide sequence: TGTGCCAGCAGTTTCGGGGTTGGACGGAACCAGTACTTC. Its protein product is CASSFGVGRNQYF.

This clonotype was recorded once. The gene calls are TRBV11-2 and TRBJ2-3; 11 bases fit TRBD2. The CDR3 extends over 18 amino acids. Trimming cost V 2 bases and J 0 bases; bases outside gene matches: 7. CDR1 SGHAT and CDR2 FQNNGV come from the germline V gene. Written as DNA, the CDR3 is TGTGCCAGCAGCTTAATGTCTAGCGGGGGGCCTAGCACAGATACGCAGTATTTT. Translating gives CASSLMSSGGPSTDTQYF.

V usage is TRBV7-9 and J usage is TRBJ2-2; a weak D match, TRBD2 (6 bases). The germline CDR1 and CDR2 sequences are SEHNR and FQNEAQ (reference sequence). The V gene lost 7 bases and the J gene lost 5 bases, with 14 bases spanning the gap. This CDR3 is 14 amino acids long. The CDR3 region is CASTLSGGTGELFF. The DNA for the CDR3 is TGTGCCAGCACCCTATCTGGAGGGACCGGGGAGCTGTTTTTT.

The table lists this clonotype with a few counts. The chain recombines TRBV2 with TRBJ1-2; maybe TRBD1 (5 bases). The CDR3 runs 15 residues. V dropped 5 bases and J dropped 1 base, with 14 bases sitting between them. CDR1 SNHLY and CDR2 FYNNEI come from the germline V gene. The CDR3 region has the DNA TGTGCCAGCAGTCCGTTGGGGGGGGTTAACTATGGCTACACCTTC. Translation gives CASSPLGGVNYGYTF.

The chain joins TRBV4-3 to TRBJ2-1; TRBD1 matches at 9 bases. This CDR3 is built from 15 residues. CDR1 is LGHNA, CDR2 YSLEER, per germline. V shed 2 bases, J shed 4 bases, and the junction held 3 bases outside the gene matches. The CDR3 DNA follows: TGCGCCAGCAGCCAACCGGGACAGGGATACAATGAGCAGTTCTTC. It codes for CASSQPGQGYNEQFF.

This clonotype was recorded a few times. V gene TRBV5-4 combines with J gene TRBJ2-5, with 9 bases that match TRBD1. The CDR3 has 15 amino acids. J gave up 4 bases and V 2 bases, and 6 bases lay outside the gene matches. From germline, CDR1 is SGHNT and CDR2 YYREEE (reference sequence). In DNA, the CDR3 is TGTGCCAGCAGCTTCTCTGGACAGGGGCTAGAGACCCAGTACTTC. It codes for CASSFSGQGLETQYF.

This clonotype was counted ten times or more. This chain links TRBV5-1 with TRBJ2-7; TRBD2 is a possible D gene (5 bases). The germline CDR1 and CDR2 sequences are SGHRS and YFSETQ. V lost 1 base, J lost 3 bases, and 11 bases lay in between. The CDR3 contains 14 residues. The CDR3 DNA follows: TGCGCCAGCAGCTTGTCTCTAGGACTCTACGAGCAGTACTTC. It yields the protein CASSLSLGLYEQYF.

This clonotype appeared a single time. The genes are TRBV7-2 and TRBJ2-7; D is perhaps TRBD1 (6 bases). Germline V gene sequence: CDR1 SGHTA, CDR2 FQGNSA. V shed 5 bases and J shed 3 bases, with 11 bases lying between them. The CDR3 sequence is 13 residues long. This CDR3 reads CASSLGQIYEQYF. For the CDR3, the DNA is TGTGCCAGCAGCCTCGGACAGATCTACGAGCAGTACTTC.

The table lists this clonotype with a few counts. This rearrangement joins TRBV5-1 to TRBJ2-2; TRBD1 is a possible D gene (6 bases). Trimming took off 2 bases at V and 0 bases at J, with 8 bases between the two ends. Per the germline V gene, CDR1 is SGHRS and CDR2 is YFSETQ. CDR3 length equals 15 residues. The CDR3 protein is CASSLGTSNTGELFF. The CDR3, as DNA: TGCGCCAGCAGCTTAGGGACATCGAACACCGGGGAGCTGTTTTTT.

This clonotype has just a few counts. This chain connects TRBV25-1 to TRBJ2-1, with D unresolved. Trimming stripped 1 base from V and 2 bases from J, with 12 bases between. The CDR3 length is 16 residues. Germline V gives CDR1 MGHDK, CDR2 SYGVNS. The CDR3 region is CASSESPTDTYNEQFF. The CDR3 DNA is TGTGCCAGCAGTGAATCCCCGACTGATACCTACAATGAGCAGTTCTTC. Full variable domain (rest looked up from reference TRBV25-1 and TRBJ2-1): EADIYQTPRYLVIGTGKKITLECSQTMGHDKMYWYQQDPGMELHLIHYSYGVNSTEKGDLSSESTVSRIRTEHFPLTLESARPSHTSQYLCASSESPTDTYNEQFFGPGTRLTVL.

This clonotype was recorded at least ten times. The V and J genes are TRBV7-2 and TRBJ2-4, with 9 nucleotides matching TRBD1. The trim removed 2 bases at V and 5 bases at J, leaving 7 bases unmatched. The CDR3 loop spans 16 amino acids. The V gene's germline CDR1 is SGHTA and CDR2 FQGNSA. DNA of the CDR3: TGTGCCAGCAGCTTAAGTACAGGGGGCACGGAAAACATTCAGTACTTC. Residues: CASSLSTGGTENIQYF.

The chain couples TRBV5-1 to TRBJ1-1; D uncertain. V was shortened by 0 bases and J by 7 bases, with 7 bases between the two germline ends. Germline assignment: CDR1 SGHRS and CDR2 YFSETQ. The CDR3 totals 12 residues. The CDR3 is CASSLDQYEAFF. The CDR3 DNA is TGCGCCAGCAGCTTGGACCAGTATGAAGCTTTCTTT.

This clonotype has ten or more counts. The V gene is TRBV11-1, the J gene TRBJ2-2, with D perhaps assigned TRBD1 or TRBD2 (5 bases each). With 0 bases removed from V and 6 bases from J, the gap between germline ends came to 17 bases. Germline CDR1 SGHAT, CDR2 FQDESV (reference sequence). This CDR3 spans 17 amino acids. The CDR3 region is CASSLAAGDGTPGELFF. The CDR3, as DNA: TGTGCCAGCAGCTTAGCAGCCGGGGATGGGACCCCCGGGGAGCTGTTTTTT.

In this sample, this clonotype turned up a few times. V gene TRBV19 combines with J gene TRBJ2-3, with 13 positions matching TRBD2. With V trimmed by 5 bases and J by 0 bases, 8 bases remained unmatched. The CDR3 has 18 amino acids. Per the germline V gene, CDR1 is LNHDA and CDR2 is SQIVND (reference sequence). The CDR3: CASSGPGTSGASTDTQYF. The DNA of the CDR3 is TGTGCCAGTAGTGGACCCGGGACTAGCGGGGCGAGCACAGATACGCAGTATTTT. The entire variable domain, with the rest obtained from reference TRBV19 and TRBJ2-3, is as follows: DGGITQSPKYLFRKEGQNVTLSCEQNLNHDAMYWYRQDPGQGLRLIYYSQIVNDFQKGDIAEGYSVSREKKESFPLTVTSAQKNPTAFYLCASSGPGTSGASTDTQYFGPGTRLTVL.

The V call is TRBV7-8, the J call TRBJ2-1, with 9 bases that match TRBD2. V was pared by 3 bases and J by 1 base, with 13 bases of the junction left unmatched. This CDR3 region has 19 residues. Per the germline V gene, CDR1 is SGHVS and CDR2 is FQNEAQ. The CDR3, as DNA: TGTGCCAGCAGCTTTAACAGGATTAGCGGGGGAAGTTCCTACAATGAGCAGTTCTTC. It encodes CASSFNRISGGSSYNEQFF.

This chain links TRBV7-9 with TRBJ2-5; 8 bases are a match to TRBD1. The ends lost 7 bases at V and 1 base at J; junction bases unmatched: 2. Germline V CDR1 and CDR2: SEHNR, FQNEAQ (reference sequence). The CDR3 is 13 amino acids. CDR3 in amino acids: CASTTGGQETQYF. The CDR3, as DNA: TGTGCCAGCACCACAGGGGGCCAAGAGACCCAGTACTTC.

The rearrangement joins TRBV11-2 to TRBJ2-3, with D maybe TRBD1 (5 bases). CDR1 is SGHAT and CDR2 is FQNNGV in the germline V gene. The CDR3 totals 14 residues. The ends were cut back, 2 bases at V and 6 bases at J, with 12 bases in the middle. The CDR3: CASSLYQGLDTQYF. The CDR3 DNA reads TGTGCCAGCAGCTTATATCAGGGTTTGGATACGCAGTATTTT.

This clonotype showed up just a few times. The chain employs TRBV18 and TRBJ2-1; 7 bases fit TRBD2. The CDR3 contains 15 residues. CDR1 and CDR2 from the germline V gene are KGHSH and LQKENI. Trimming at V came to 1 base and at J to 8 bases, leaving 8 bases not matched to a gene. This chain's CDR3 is CASSPLPGLGDEQFF. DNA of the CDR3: TGTGCCAGCTCACCACTTCCTGGACTAGGAGATGAGCAGTTCTTC.

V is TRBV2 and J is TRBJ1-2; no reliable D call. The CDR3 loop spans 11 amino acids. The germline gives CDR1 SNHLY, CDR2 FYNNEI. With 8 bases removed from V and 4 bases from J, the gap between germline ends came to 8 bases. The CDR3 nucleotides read TGTGCCAGCCGCAGGACCTATGGCTACACCTTC. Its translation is CASRRTYGYTF.

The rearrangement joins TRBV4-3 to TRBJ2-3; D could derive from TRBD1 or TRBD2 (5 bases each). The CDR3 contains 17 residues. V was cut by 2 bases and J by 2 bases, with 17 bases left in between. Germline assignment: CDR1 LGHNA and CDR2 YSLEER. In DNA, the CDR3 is TGCGCCAGCAGCCAAAATACACCCGGGACCACCACAGATACGCAGTATTTT. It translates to CASSQNTPGTTTDTQYF.

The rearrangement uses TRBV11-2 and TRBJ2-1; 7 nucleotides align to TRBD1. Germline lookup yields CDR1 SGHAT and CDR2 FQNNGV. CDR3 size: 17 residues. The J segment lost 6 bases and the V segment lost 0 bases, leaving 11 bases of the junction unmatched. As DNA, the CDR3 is TGTGCCAGCAGCTTAGATGGGTATATGACAGGGTTCAATGAGCAGTTCTTC. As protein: CASSLDGYMTGFNEQFF.

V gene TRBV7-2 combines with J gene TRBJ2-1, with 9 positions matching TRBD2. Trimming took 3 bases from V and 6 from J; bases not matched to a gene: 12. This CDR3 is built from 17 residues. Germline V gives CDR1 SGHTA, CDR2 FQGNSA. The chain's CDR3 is CASSLRFEAGGRNEQFF. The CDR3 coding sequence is TGTGCCAGCAGCTTGCGATTTGAGGCGGGGGGGCGCAATGAGCAGTTCTTC.